The source of this T cell receptor beta chain is a study of vaccination and CD4 T cells after COVID-19. Looking at the study overall: Testing by nasal swab PCR showed convalescent patients to be SARS-CoV-2 positive; 8 or 9 were mild and one was severe. Post-COVID draws followed diagnosis by a median approximately 100 days (range 35 to 161).

Specified treatment: approximately 10-day PBMC culture with coronavirus spike peptide pools or control peptides (ViraFEST assay). Germline loops: CDR1 SGHRS, CDR2 YFSETQ. The CDR3 totals 15 residues. Trimming left V 6 bases short and J 6 bases short, with 21 bases between. A word on this clonotype: The antigen remains unidentified.

Findings and caveats of the study: Within convalescent individuals, 304 out of 307 vaccine-specific clones proved to be spike mono-reactive.

Sequencing of cultured CD4+ T cell DNA used the Oncomine TCR Beta short-read assay. TCRdb used MiXCR to reprocess the PCR reads, holding one entry per CDR3 protein. The sample has about 19,000 distinct CDR3 sequences; 45% to 65% are singletons. This rearrangement joins TRBV5-1 to TRBJ2-5; tentatively, D is TRBD1 or TRBD2 (5 bases each). The material was CD4+ T cells from blood, cultured in vitro, obtained before SARS-CoV-2 vaccination. The source of this sequence is a human donor who had recovered from COVID-19. The CDR3 nucleotides read TGCGCCAGCACCCCCGATGGGACCCTCGGGAAGACCCAGTACTTC. Its translation is CASTPDGTLGKTQYF.